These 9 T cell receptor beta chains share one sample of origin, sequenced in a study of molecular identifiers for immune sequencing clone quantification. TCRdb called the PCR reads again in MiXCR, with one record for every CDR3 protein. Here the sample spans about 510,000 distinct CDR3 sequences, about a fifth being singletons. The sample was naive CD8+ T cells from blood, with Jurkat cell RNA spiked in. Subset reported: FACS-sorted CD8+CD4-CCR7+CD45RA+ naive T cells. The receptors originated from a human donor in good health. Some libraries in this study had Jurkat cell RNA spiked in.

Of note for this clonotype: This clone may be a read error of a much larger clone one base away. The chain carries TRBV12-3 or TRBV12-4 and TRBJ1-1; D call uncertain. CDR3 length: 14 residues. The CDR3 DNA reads TGTGCCAGCAGATCAGCGGGTTTGAACACTGAAGCTCTCTTT. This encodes CASRSAGLNTEALF.

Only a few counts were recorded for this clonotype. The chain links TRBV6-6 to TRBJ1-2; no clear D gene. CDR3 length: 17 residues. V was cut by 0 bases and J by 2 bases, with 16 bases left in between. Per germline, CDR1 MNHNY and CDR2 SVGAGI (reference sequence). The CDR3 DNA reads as TGTGCCAGCAGTTACTCGATGCAGAGCTTCGAGAACTATGGCTACACCTTC. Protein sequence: CASSYSMQSFENYGYTF.

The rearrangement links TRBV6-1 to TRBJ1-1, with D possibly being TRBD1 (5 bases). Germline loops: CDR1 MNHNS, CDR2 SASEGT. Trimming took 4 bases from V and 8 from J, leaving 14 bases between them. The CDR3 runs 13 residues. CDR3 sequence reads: CASSAGPYREAFF. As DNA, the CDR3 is TGTGCCAGCAGTGCGGGACCATATAGAGAAGCTTTCTTT.

The CDR3 loop reads CASSETPGGLNTEAFF. CDR3 DNA sequence: TGTGCCAGCAGTGAAACCCCGGGAGGCTTGAACACTGAAGCTTTCTTT. This chain uses TRBV6-1 with TRBJ1-1; D remains unclear. Germline V lookup: CDR1 MNHNS, CDR2 SASEGT. Deletions cut 2 bases from V and 0 bases from J, with 13 bases between. CDR3 size: 16 residues.

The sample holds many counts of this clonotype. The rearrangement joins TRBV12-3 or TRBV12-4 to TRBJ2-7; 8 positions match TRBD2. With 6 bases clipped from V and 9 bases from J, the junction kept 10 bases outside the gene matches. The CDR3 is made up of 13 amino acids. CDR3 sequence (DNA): TGTGCCAGCAGCCCCGACTCGGCGGGAGGGCAGTACTTC. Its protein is CASSPDSAGGQYF.

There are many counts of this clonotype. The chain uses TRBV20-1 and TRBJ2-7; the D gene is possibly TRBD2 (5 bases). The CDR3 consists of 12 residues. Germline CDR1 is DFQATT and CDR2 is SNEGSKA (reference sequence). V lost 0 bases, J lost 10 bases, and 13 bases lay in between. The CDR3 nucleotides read TGCAGTGCTAGAGACCCGCGTGCGGGCCAGTACTTC. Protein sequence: CSARDPRAGQYF.

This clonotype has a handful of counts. The CDR3 loop reads CASSQGNGYTF. The CDR3 bases are TGTGCCAGCAGTCAGGGGAATGGCTACACCTTC. This sequence joins TRBV27 and TRBJ1-2; a weak D match, TRBD1 (6 bases). CDR1 is MNHEY, CDR2 SMNVEV, per germline (reference sequence). The CDR3 contains 11 residues. Trimming removed 5 bases at V and 6 bases at J, with 7 bases between.

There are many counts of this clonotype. The CDR3 DNA reads as TGTGCCAGCAGCTTAGGTGGGACAGGGGGATTGACTGAAGCTTTCTTT. This translates into CASSLGGTGGLTEAFF. This rearrangement joins TRBV7-8 to TRBJ1-1, with 11 bases fitting TRBD1. Germline loops: CDR1 SGHVS, CDR2 FQNEAQ. The CDR3 loop spans 16 amino acids. Unmatched junction bases numbered 6, after V lost 1 base and J lost 5 bases.

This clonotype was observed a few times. CDR3 sequence (DNA): TGTGCCAGCAGTCCTACCCTACGAGGGCTAAACGAGCAGTACTTC. It codes for CASSPTLRGLNEQYF. V gene TRBV12-3 or TRBV12-4 combines with J gene TRBJ2-7; D perhaps matches TRBD2 (5 bases). This CDR3 is built from 15 residues. The V end was cut by 5 bases, the J end by 5 bases, with 19 bases between.